This T cell receptor beta chain was documented in a study of blood T cell repertoires in COVID-19. Assay: immunoSEQ multiplex PCR; the TCRdb copy retains only in-frame clones and omits some. The sample holds some 400,000 clones, around 87% seen once. The TCR comes from a young man who had recovered from COVID-19. The sequenced material came from PBMCs or T cells enriched from blood (not recorded which).

In DNA, the CDR3 is TGTGCCAGCAGCTTAGGAACAGGGACAGTTGGTGGCTACACCTTC. This codes for CASSLGTGTVGGYTF. This chain joins TRBV7-2 and TRBJ1-2; 7 bases fit TRBD1. V dropped 1 base and J dropped 7; count of bases not matched to a gene: 9. Per the germline V gene, CDR1 is SGHTA and CDR2 is FQGNSA. This CDR3 spans 15 amino acids. Complete variable domain (other parts from reference TRBV7-2 and TRBJ1-2): GAGVSQSPSNKVTEKGKDVELRCDPISGHTALYWYRQSLGQGLEFLIYFQGNSAPDKSGLPSDRFSAERTGGSVSTLTIQRTQQEDSAVYLCASSLGTGTVGGYTFGSGTRLTVV.